This T cell receptor (beta chain) was identified in a study of blood T cell repertoires in COVID-19. Across the whole study: Samples taken during acute and convalescent COVID-19 were collected in the United States, Italy and Spain.

The CDR3 has 15 residues. V lost 3 bases, J lost 6 bases, and 9 bases stayed unmatched. CDR1 and CDR2 from the germline V gene are LNHDA and SQIVND (reference sequence). Assay: immunoSEQ multiplex PCR; the TCRdb copy retains only in-frame clones and omits some. This sample carries hundreds of thousands of clones, around 90% of them seen once, and the ten largest clones take about 6.3%. The sequence derives from a man aged 55 to 69 who had recovered from COVID-19. The rearrangement joins TRBV19 to TRBJ2-3; 7 nucleotides line up with TRBD1. Material: peripheral blood. CDR3 sequence reads: CASSISGQLLDTQYF. CDR3 coding DNA: TGTGCCAGTAGTATTTCGGGACAGTTGTTGGATACGCAGTATTTT.